The entry below describes one TCR beta chain. As yet, its antigen is unknown. The data belong to a study of CD8 T cells in Susac syndrome. The overall study: Treatment status at blood draw for the Susac syndrome patients was therapy-naive, corticosteroids, or intravenous immunoglobulin alone. Broader study findings: Susac CD8+ clonal expansion peaked in TEMRA cells and active patients.

The V gene's germline CDR1 is SEHNR and CDR2 FQNEAQ (reference sequence). This CDR3 region has 14 residues. Trimming stripped 5 bases from V and 5 bases from J, with 16 bases between. Reverse transcription of roughly 0.5 to 1 ug RNA was performed with random hexamers. In TCRdb, the immunoSEQ multiplex PCR reads were re-called with MiXCR into one record per CDR3 protein. In the table there are about 100,000 distinct CDR3 sequences, 95% of which are singletons. This receptor was identified in a human donor with Susac syndrome. The sequenced material came from CD8+ T cells from PBMCs. The J gene is TRBJ2-7, the V gene TRBV7-9; the D gene is possibly TRBD1 (6 bases). The chain's CDR3 is CASSLNTGFNEQYF. In DNA, the CDR3 is TGTGCCAGCAGCCTCAACACAGGGTTCAACGAGCAGTACTTC. Drawing the rest from reference TRBV7-9 and TRBJ2-7, the complete variable domain is DTGVSQNPRHKITKRGQNVTFRCDPISEHNRLYWYRQTLGQGPEFLTYFQNEAQLEKSRLLSDRFSAERPKGSFSTLEIQRTEQGDSAMYLCASSLNTGFNEQYFGPGTRLTVT.